These T cell receptor beta chains were read from a single sample in a study of technical replicates of blood from a handful of donors. This table comes from immunoSEQ multiplex PCR, and its TCRdb copy is limited to in-frame clones, with some not included. This repertoire shows nearly 80,000 clones, 96% found once; its top ten account for roughly 0.33%. The specimen was T cells isolated from PBMCs. The receptors stem from a human donor in good health. The CDR3 runs from the conserved cysteine through the conserved F or W. D genes are given only for firm matches. The listing skips clone size in some rows; elsewhere it reads once, few, many or a size class.

J: TRBJ1-2
size: .
D: .
V: TRBV27
DNA: TGTGCCAGCAGTTTATTTGCGGGCGGCAATGGCTACACCTTC
CDR3: CASSLFAGGNGYTF

J: TRBJ2-1
size: .
D: .
V: TRBV25-1
DNA: TGTGCCAGCAGTGTAATAGTTTCCCACAATGAGCAGTTCTTC
CDR3: CASSVIVSHNEQFF

J: TRBJ1-2
size: .
D: TRBD1
V: TRBV30
DNA: TGTGCCTGGAGTAAGCAAGAGGGGGCGAGCTATGGCTACACCTTC
CDR3: CAWSKQEGASYGYTF

J: TRBJ1-1
size: .
D: .
V: TRBV28
DNA: TGTGCCAGCAGTCTAGCGGGACGGGACACTGAAGCTTTCTTT
CDR3: CASSLAGRDTEAFF

J: TRBJ1-1
size: .
D: .
V: TRBV19
DNA: TGTGCCAGTAGTATGGGGCGTCGCACTGAAGCTTTCTTT
CDR3: CASSMGRRTEAFF

J: TRBJ2-7
size: .
D: .
V: TRBV19
DNA: TGTGCCAGTAGTATGGGCTTCCAAGCCTACGAGCAGTACTTC
CDR3: CASSMGFQAYEQYF

J: TRBJ2-2
size: .
D: .
V: TRBV6-5
DNA: TGTGCCAGCCGCGACTCGACTCCCACCGGGGAGCTGTTTTTT
CDR3: CASRDSTPTGELFF

J: TRBJ2-6
size: .
D: TRBD1
V: TRBV9
DNA: TGTGCCAGCAGCGTAGGGACAGGCATCAACTCTGGGGCCAACGTCCTGACTTTC
CDR3: CASSVGTGINSGANVLTF

J: TRBJ1-5
size: .
D: .
V: TRBV6-1
DNA: TGTGCCAGCACCGAACTAGGATTACAGCCCCAGCATTTT
CDR3: CASTELGLQPQHF

J: TRBJ2-7
size: .
D: .
V: TRBV4-3
DNA: TGCGCCAGCAGCCAGGACAGCTCTTACTCCTACGAGCAGTACTTC
CDR3: CASSQDSSYSYEQYF

J: TRBJ2-7
size: .
D: .
V: TRBV7-3
DNA: TGTGCCAGCAGCTTAGATGGGACACCTTATTCCTACGAGCAGTACTTC
CDR3: CASSLDGTPYSYEQYF

J: TRBJ2-7
size: .
D: .
V: TRBV28
DNA: TGTGCCAGCAGTGGATTCCAGGGTGAGGCCCTTAGTCTATACGAGCAGTACTTC
CDR3: CASSGFQGEALSLYEQYF

J: TRBJ2-7
size: .
D: TRBD2
V: TRBV9
DNA: TGTGCCAGCAGCGTAGACGGCGGGAGGACCTACGAGCAGTACTTC
CDR3: CASSVDGGRTYEQYF

J: TRBJ2-3
size: .
D: .
V: TRBV18
DNA: TGTGCCAGCTCACCAGGACTCGATACGCAGTATTTT
CDR3: CASSPGLDTQYF

J: TRBJ1-1
size: .
D: .
V: TRBV27
DNA: TGTGCCAGCAGTTTAAACAGGAACACTGAAGCTTTCTTT
CDR3: CASSLNRNTEAFF

J: TRBJ1-3
size: .
D: .
V: TRBV5-6
DNA: TGTGCCAGCAGCAATGGGGGGGGTGTTCTTCTAAACACCATATATTTT
CDR3: CASSNGGGVLLNTIYF

J: TRBJ2-7
size: .
D: TRBD2
V: TRBV27
DNA: TGTGCCAGTAGGACTAGCGGGATCCGCTCCTACGAGCAGTACTTC
CDR3: CASRTSGIRSYEQYF

J: TRBJ1-4
size: .
D: .
V: TRBV28
DNA: TGTGCCAGCAGTCTGGCCTCTTCCTTCGGGGAAAAACTGTTTTTT
CDR3: CASSLASSFGEKLFF

J: TRBJ1-1
size: .
D: TRBD1
V: TRBV9
DNA: TGTGCCAGCAGCAGGGACAGGTCCAGCACTGAAGCTTTCTTT
CDR3: CASSRDRSSTEAFF

J: TRBJ2-7
size: .
D: .
V: TRBV10-1
DNA: TGCGCCAGCAGCCTAGCCGGAGGCTACGAGCAGTACTTC
CDR3: CASSLAGGYEQYF

J: TRBJ2-7
size: .
D: .
V: TRBV4-3
DNA: TGCGCCAGCAGCCAAGGGACAGTCTACGAGCAGTACTTC
CDR3: CASSQGTVYEQYF

J: TRBJ2-3
size: .
D: .
V: TRBV27
DNA: TGTGCCAGCAGTTTAGTGAGTACAGATACGCAGTATTTT
CDR3: CASSLVSTDTQYF

J: TRBJ2-5
size: .
D: .
V: TRBV5-1
DNA: TGCGCCAGCAGCTTGACTAGCCCAGAAGGAGAGACCCAGTACTTC
CDR3: CASSLTSPEGETQYF

J: TRBJ1-1
size: few
D: .
V: TRBV30
DNA: TGTGCCTGGAGTGCCAACAGGATGAACACTGAAGCTTTCTTT
CDR3: CAWSANRMNTEAFF

J: TRBJ1-2
size: .
D: .
V: TRBV6-6
DNA: TGTGCCAGCAGTTACCGTACAGGGTCCTATGGCTACACCTTC
CDR3: CASSYRTGSYGYTF

J: TRBJ2-7
size: .
D: TRBD1
V: TRBV19
DNA: TGTGCCAGTGGAAGACAGGGAACCCCTTACGAGCAGTACTTC
CDR3: CASGRQGTPYEQYF

J: TRBJ2-7
size: once
D: TRBD2
V: TRBV4-1
DNA: TGCGCCAGCAGCCAGCCAACTAGCGGGAGGCTTTACGAGCAGTACTTC
CDR3: CASSQPTSGRLYEQYF

J: TRBJ1-5
size: once
D: .
V: TRBV27
DNA: TGTGCCAGCAGTTTAGCCAGGGATCAGCCCCAGCATTTT
CDR3: CASSLARDQPQHF

J: TRBJ2-5
size: once
D: .
V: TRBV6-5
DNA: TGTGCCAGCAGTCGTACAGGGACCCAGTACTTC
CDR3: CASSRTGTQYF